A selection of T cell receptor beta chains follows, all from one sample in a study of CD8 T cells in Susac syndrome. MiXCR, run by TCRdb on the immunoSEQ multiplex PCR reads, gives a single entry per CDR3 protein. The sample has about 120,000 distinct CDR3 sequences; around 95% are singletons. Sample: CD8+ T cells from PBMCs. These TCRs come from a human donor with Susac syndrome. Each CDR3 is given with its conserved first and last residue. Fields, in order: V gene, clone size, D gene, J gene, CDR3 DNA, CDR3 protein. The D gene is left open where the match is weak. Only part of the rows carry a size: once, few, many, or a class if the clone is expanded.

v_call: TRBV20-1; clone_size: NA; d_call: NA; j_call: TRBJ1-1; cdr3_nt: TGCAGTGCTAGAGAGGGGACACTTGAAGCTTTCTTT; cdr3_aa: CSAREGTLEAFF
v_call: TRBV4-3; clone_size: once; d_call: NA; j_call: TRBJ1-1; cdr3_nt: TGCGCCAGCAGCCAAGATCTGAGGGGCGCGGCCACTGAAGCTTTCTTT; cdr3_aa: CASSQDLRGAATEAFF
v_call: TRBV20-1; clone_size: NA; d_call: NA; j_call: TRBJ1-1; cdr3_nt: TGCAGTGCTAGAGCACCACAAGGGGACACTGAAGCTTTCTTT; cdr3_aa: CSARAPQGDTEAFF
v_call: TRBV9; clone_size: NA; d_call: NA; j_call: TRBJ2-5; cdr3_nt: TGTGCCAGCAGCGTCTGGGGCGGTGAGACCCAGTACTTC; cdr3_aa: CASSVWGGETQYF
v_call: TRBV20-1; clone_size: NA; d_call: NA; j_call: TRBJ1-1; cdr3_nt: TGCAGTGCTAGGATAGGAACCGCATTGAACACTGAAGCTTTCTTT; cdr3_aa: CSARIGTALNTEAFF
v_call: TRBV6-1; clone_size: NA; d_call: TRBD2; j_call: TRBJ2-5; cdr3_nt: TGTGCCAGCAGACTCCGGACTAGCGGGGTACAAGAGACCCAGTACTTC; cdr3_aa: CASRLRTSGVQETQYF
v_call: TRBV27; clone_size: NA; d_call: TRBD2; j_call: TRBJ2-7; cdr3_nt: TGTGCCAGCAGTTCACTAGCGGGGTTCTACGAGCAGTACTTC; cdr3_aa: CASSSLAGFYEQYF
v_call: TRBV5-1; clone_size: once; d_call: NA; j_call: TRBJ2-5; cdr3_nt: TGCGCCAGCAGCTTGGATGACCTGGGGGAGACCCAGTACTTC; cdr3_aa: CASSLDDLGETQYF
v_call: TRBV9; clone_size: NA; d_call: NA; j_call: TRBJ2-3; cdr3_nt: TGTGCCAGCAGCGTAGATTCGGGGGTGGGCACAGATACGCAGTATTTT; cdr3_aa: CASSVDSGVGTDTQYF
v_call: TRBV2; clone_size: NA; d_call: TRBD2; j_call: TRBJ2-6; cdr3_nt: TGTGCCAGTCGGGCCGGGAGGGGGGCCAACGTCCTGACTTTC; cdr3_aa: CASRAGRGANVLTF
v_call: TRBV6-4; clone_size: once; d_call: TRBD1; j_call: TRBJ2-1; cdr3_nt: TGTGCCAGCAGTGACAGGGGGCACAATGAGCAGTTCTTC; cdr3_aa: CASSDRGHNEQFF
v_call: TRBV7-4; clone_size: NA; d_call: TRBD1; j_call: TRBJ2-7; cdr3_nt: TGTGCCAGCAGCCTGAGGGACAGGGCTTCCTACGAGCAGTACTTC; cdr3_aa: CASSLRDRASYEQYF
v_call: TRBV6-5; clone_size: once; d_call: NA; j_call: TRBJ1-6; cdr3_nt: TGTGCCAGCAGAACCCCAGGGTTCTCACCCCTCCACTTT; cdr3_aa: CASRTPGFSPLHF
v_call: TRBV5-4; clone_size: NA; d_call: NA; j_call: TRBJ1-5; cdr3_nt: TGTGCCAGCAGCTTAGACGATCAGCCCCAGCATTTT; cdr3_aa: CASSLDDQPQHF
v_call: TRBV10-3; clone_size: NA; d_call: NA; j_call: TRBJ2-7; cdr3_nt: TGTGCCATCAGTGAGTCGTTGGGTGGCGACGAGCAGTACTTC; cdr3_aa: CAISESLGGDEQYF
v_call: TRBV20-1; clone_size: NA; d_call: NA; j_call: TRBJ1-6; cdr3_nt: TGCAGTGCCACAGGACTAGGGGATTCACCCCTCCACTTT; cdr3_aa: CSATGLGDSPLHF
v_call: TRBV25-1; clone_size: NA; d_call: NA; j_call: TRBJ2-7; cdr3_nt: TGTGCCAGCAGTGAATTCCAGATTTACGGCGAGCAGTACTTC; cdr3_aa: CASSEFQIYGEQYF
v_call: TRBV27; clone_size: NA; d_call: NA; j_call: TRBJ1-4; cdr3_nt: TGTGCCAGCAGCGACGGGCAGCCTAATGAAAAACTGTTTTTT; cdr3_aa: CASSDGQPNEKLFF
v_call: TRBV6-5; clone_size: NA; d_call: NA; j_call: TRBJ1-1; cdr3_nt: TGTGCCAGCAGTTACTCGCCATTCATGAACACTGAAGCTTTCTTT; cdr3_aa: CASSYSPFMNTEAFF
v_call: TRBV7-9; clone_size: NA; d_call: NA; j_call: TRBJ1-2; cdr3_nt: TGTGCCAGCAGCTTTTCGGCCGACGGCTACACCTTC; cdr3_aa: CASSFSADGYTF
v_call: TRBV9; clone_size: NA; d_call: NA; j_call: TRBJ1-3; cdr3_nt: TGTGCCAGCAGCGTAGATTGGGGCACCTCTGGAAACACCATATATTTT; cdr3_aa: CASSVDWGTSGNTIYF
v_call: TRBV20-1; clone_size: once; d_call: TRBD2; j_call: TRBJ2-1; cdr3_nt: TGCAGTGCCCGAAAGCGGGAGGGACTCTCCTACAATGAGCAGTTCTTC; cdr3_aa: CSARKREGLSYNEQFF
v_call: TRBV30; clone_size: NA; d_call: NA; j_call: TRBJ2-1; cdr3_nt: TGTGCCTGGAAAGTCAGCTCCTACAATGAGCAGTTCTTC; cdr3_aa: CAWKVSSYNEQFF
v_call: TRBV11-2; clone_size: NA; d_call: NA; j_call: TRBJ2-4; cdr3_nt: TGTGCCAGCAGCTTAGACTCCCGCCAAAACATTCAGTACTTC; cdr3_aa: CASSLDSRQNIQYF
v_call: TRBV13; clone_size: NA; d_call: NA; j_call: TRBJ1-3; cdr3_nt: TGTGCCAGCAGCTTAGAAGGACAGCCTGGAAACACCATATATTTT; cdr3_aa: CASSLEGQPGNTIYF
v_call: TRBV6-2/TRBV6-3; clone_size: NA; d_call: TRBD1; j_call: TRBJ2-1; cdr3_nt: TGTGCCAGCAGAGAAGGGACAGGGGCATTAAATGAGCAGTTCTTC; cdr3_aa: CASREGTGALNEQFF
v_call: TRBV21-1; clone_size: NA; d_call: NA; j_call: TRBJ2-1; cdr3_nt: TGTGCCAGCAGCCCGCCCGTGGGGGGACAGGGGAGCAATGAGCAGTTCTTC; cdr3_aa: CASSPPVGGQGSNEQFF
v_call: TRBV5-1; clone_size: NA; d_call: TRBD1; j_call: TRBJ2-7; cdr3_nt: TGCGCCAGCAATAACGACCAGGGGGCAATGAACGAGCAGTACTTC; cdr3_aa: CASNNDQGAMNEQYF
v_call: TRBV29-1; clone_size: NA; d_call: NA; j_call: TRBJ2-7; cdr3_nt: TGCAGCGTTGAAGATACTAACGAGCAGTACTTC; cdr3_aa: CSVEDTNEQYF
v_call: TRBV20-1; clone_size: NA; d_call: NA; j_call: TRBJ2-2; cdr3_nt: TGCAGTGCACGGATCCCCGGCAGAGAAACCGGGGAGCTGTTTTTT; cdr3_aa: CSARIPGRETGELFF
v_call: TRBV7-9; clone_size: NA; d_call: NA; j_call: TRBJ2-7; cdr3_nt: TGTGCCAGCAGCCGAACTGGAGTCGAGGGACCAGCGGCATCCTACGAGCAGTACTTC; cdr3_aa: CASSRTGVEGPAASYEQYF
v_call: TRBV13; clone_size: NA; d_call: NA; j_call: TRBJ2-3; cdr3_nt: TGTGCCAGCAGCCCGCCGGGGGCCACAGATACGCAGTATTTT; cdr3_aa: CASSPPGATDTQYF
v_call: TRBV5-1; clone_size: NA; d_call: NA; j_call: TRBJ2-5; cdr3_nt: TGCGCCAGCAGCTTATTTGGCGGGGGCACGGAGACCCAGTACTTC; cdr3_aa: CASSLFGGGTETQYF
v_call: TRBV5-1; clone_size: NA; d_call: TRBD2; j_call: TRBJ2-5; cdr3_nt: TGCGCCAGCAGCTACGCAGATCTAGCGGGAGGGCCTCGTGAGACCCAGTACTTC; cdr3_aa: CASSYADLAGGPRETQYF
v_call: TRBV30; clone_size: NA; d_call: NA; j_call: TRBJ2-2; cdr3_nt: TGTGCCTGGAGTGTCGACACTGACACCGGGGAGCTGTTTTTT; cdr3_aa: CAWSVDTDTGELFF
v_call: TRBV12-5; clone_size: NA; d_call: NA; j_call: TRBJ2-1; cdr3_nt: TGTGCTAGTGGTTTGGGCAATGAGCAGTTCTTC; cdr3_aa: CASGLGNEQFF
v_call: TRBV20-1; clone_size: NA; d_call: TRBD2; j_call: TRBJ2-7; cdr3_nt: TGCAGTGCCCCGGGAGGGTCCTACGAGCAGTACTTC; cdr3_aa: CSAPGGSYEQYF
v_call: TRBV30; clone_size: NA; d_call: NA; j_call: TRBJ2-3; cdr3_nt: TGTGCCTGGAGTGTACAGGCAATTCCGGGCACAGATACGCAGTATTTT; cdr3_aa: CAWSVQAIPGTDTQYF
v_call: TRBV7-2; clone_size: NA; d_call: NA; j_call: TRBJ2-3; cdr3_nt: TGTGCCAGCACCAATCCCACAGATACGCAGTATTTT; cdr3_aa: CASTNPTDTQYF
v_call: TRBV7-9; clone_size: NA; d_call: NA; j_call: TRBJ1-1; cdr3_nt: TGTGCCAGCAGCCTCAGGGGATCTGAAGCTTTCTTT; cdr3_aa: CASSLRGSEAFF
v_call: TRBV19; clone_size: NA; d_call: NA; j_call: TRBJ2-1; cdr3_nt: TGTGCCAGTAGTATAGACAGGGAAGGACTCGGTGAGCAGTTCTTC; cdr3_aa: CASSIDREGLGEQFF
v_call: TRBV12-3/TRBV12-4; clone_size: NA; d_call: NA; j_call: TRBJ2-7; cdr3_nt: TGTGCCAGCAGTCCCCGGGACTTCTACGAGCAGTACTTC; cdr3_aa: CASSPRDFYEQYF
v_call: TRBV6-5; clone_size: NA; d_call: TRBD2; j_call: TRBJ2-1; cdr3_nt: TGTGCCAGCAGTTACTCAGGGACTAGCGGGACCGGTTCCTACAATGAGCAGTTCTTC; cdr3_aa: CASSYSGTSGTGSYNEQFF
v_call: TRBV7-6; clone_size: once; d_call: NA; j_call: TRBJ1-5; cdr3_nt: TGTGCCAGCAGCTTAGAAGGGGCTCAGCCCCAGCATTTT; cdr3_aa: CASSLEGAQPQHF
v_call: TRBV7-2; clone_size: NA; d_call: NA; j_call: TRBJ1-2; cdr3_nt: TGTGCCAGCAGCTGGGAGTCAGGGGAGTATGGCTACACCTTC; cdr3_aa: CASSWESGEYGYTF
v_call: TRBV20-1; clone_size: NA; d_call: TRBD2; j_call: TRBJ2-1; cdr3_nt: TGCAGTGCTTTGGGACTAGCGGGGATGGATGAGCAGTTCTTC; cdr3_aa: CSALGLAGMDEQFF
v_call: TRBV3-1; clone_size: NA; d_call: NA; j_call: TRBJ2-1; cdr3_nt: TGTGCCAGCAGCCACCTCACGACCGCCTGGGATGAGCAGTTCTTC; cdr3_aa: CASSHLTTAWDEQFF
v_call: TRBV12-3/TRBV12-4; clone_size: NA; d_call: NA; j_call: TRBJ2-5; cdr3_nt: TGTGCCAGCAGTTTATACGCCCGCGGGCGGACCCAGTACTTC; cdr3_aa: CASSLYARGRTQYF
v_call: TRBV12-3/TRBV12-4; clone_size: NA; d_call: NA; j_call: TRBJ2-5; cdr3_nt: TGTGCCAGCAGTTTAGCTCGGCGGGGATTCCAAGAGACCCAGTACTTC; cdr3_aa: CASSLARRGFQETQYF
v_call: TRBV12-3/TRBV12-4; clone_size: NA; d_call: NA; j_call: TRBJ1-1; cdr3_nt: TGTGCCAGCAGTTGGGGGAAGAACACTGAAGCTTTCTTT; cdr3_aa: CASSWGKNTEAFF
v_call: TRBV5-6; clone_size: NA; d_call: TRBD1; j_call: TRBJ2-7; cdr3_nt: TGTGCCAGCAGCTACGGGACAGGAGCCTACGAGCAGTACTTC; cdr3_aa: CASSYGTGAYEQYF
v_call: TRBV11-2; clone_size: NA; d_call: TRBD2; j_call: TRBJ2-5; cdr3_nt: TGTGCCAGCAGAGCGGAGGGACTAGCGGATCAAGAGACCCAGTACTTC; cdr3_aa: CASRAEGLADQETQYF
v_call: TRBV4-3; clone_size: NA; d_call: TRBD1; j_call: TRBJ1-1; cdr3_nt: TGCGCCAGCAGCCAAGACGGGACAGGGAACACTGAAGCTTTCTTT; cdr3_aa: CASSQDGTGNTEAFF
v_call: TRBV15; clone_size: once; d_call: TRBD1; j_call: TRBJ2-2; cdr3_nt: TGTGCCACCAGCAGAGATCAGGACAGGGGTTCCGGGGAGCTGTTTTTT; cdr3_aa: CATSRDQDRGSGELFF
v_call: TRBV25-1; clone_size: NA; d_call: TRBD1; j_call: TRBJ2-5; cdr3_nt: TGTGCCAGCAGGGGGACAGGGGGCTGGGAGACCCAGTACTTC; cdr3_aa: CASRGTGGWETQYF
v_call: TRBV13; clone_size: NA; d_call: NA; j_call: TRBJ2-7; cdr3_nt: TGTGCCAGCAGCCCCGGGGACGGATACGAGCAGTACTTC; cdr3_aa: CASSPGDGYEQYF
v_call: TRBV12-3/TRBV12-4; clone_size: NA; d_call: TRBD1; j_call: TRBJ2-7; cdr3_nt: TGTGCCAGCAGTGATTGGGGACAGGGTTCCTACGAGCAGTACTTC; cdr3_aa: CASSDWGQGSYEQYF